The sequence of this T cell receptor beta chain was determined in a study of control samples from healthy donors and cancer patients. The method was immunoSEQ multiplex PCR; TCRdb's version includes in-frame clones alone and lacks a portion of them. This sample has about 220,000 clones, with roughly 94% found just once. Germline lookup yields CDR1 SGHRS and CDR2 YFSETQ. V was trimmed by 2 bases and J by 10 bases, leaving 15 bases between them. The CDR3 runs to 13 residues. Sequencing was performed on blood. The sequence was obtained from a man aged 45-60 years in good health. This chain joins TRBV5-1 and TRBJ1-2, with D perhaps matching TRBD1 (6 bases). The DNA for the CDR3 is TGCGCCAGCAGCTTAGAGGGGACGGGACACTACACCTTC. This encodes CASSLEGTGHYTF.